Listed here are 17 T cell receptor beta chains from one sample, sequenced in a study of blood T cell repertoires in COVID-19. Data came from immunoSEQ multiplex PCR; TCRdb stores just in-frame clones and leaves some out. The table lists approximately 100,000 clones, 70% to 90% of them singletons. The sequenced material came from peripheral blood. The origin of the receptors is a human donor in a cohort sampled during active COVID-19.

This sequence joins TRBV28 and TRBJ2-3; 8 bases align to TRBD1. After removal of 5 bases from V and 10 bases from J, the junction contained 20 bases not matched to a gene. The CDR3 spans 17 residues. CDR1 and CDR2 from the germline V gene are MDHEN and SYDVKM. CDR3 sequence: CASSKAGGAFGDRPQYF. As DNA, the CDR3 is TGTGCCAGCAGTAAAGCAGGGGGCGCTTTTGGGGACCGGCCGCAGTATTTT.

CDR3 sequence: CAISELPATNEKLFF. CDR3 bases: TGTGCCATCAGTGAACTCCCGGCAACTAATGAAAAACTGTTTTTT. This rearrangement joins TRBV10-3 to TRBJ1-4; D gene unclear. Trimming pared 3 bases from V and 0 bases from J, leaving 8 bases between. Germline V CDR1 and CDR2: ENHRY, SYGVKD. This CDR3 comprises 15 residues.

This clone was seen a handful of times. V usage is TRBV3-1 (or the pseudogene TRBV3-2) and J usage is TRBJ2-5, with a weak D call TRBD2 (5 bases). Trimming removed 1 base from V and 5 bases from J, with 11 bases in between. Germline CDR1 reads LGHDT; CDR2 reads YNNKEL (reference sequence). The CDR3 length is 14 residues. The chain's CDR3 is CASSQGRRGETQYF. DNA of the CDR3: TGTGCCAGCAGCCAAGGACGAAGAGGGGAGACCCAGTACTTC.

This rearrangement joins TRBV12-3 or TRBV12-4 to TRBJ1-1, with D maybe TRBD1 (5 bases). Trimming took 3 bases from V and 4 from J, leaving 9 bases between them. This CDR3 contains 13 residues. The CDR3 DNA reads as TGTGCCAGCAGTTTGGGGAGGGGCACTGAAGCTTTCTTT. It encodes CASSLGRGTEAFF.

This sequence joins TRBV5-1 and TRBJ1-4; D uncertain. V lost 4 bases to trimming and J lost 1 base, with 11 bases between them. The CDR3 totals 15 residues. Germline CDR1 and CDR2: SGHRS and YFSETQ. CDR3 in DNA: TGCGCCAGCAGCCCGTCCCCAGGAACTAATGAAAAACTGTTTTTT. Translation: CASSPSPGTNEKLFF.

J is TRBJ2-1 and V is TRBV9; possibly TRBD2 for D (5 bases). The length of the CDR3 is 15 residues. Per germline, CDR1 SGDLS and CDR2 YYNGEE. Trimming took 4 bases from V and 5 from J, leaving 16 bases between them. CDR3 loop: CASSPRLFPDNEQFF. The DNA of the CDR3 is TGTGCCAGCAGCCCCAGACTATTCCCCGACAATGAGCAGTTCTTC.

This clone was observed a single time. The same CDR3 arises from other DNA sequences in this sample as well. The CDR3 nucleotides are TGTGCCAGCAGCCGAGACACCGATCAGCCCCAGCATTTT. Protein: CASSRDTDQPQHF. The rearrangement links TRBV9 to TRBJ1-5, with D unclear. Between the trimmed V and J ends, which lost 4 bases and 5 bases, there was a span of 10 bases. Looked up from germline, CDR1 is SGDLS and CDR2 is YYNGEE. The CDR3 is 13 amino acids.

The CDR3 is CASGPSPGQGGQPQHF. The CDR3 region has the DNA TGTGCCAGCGGACCCTCACCAGGACAGGGGGGTCAGCCCCAGCATTTT. This sequence joins TRBV28 and TRBJ1-5, with 10 bases identical to TRBD1. V trimming: 8 bases; J trimming: 6 bases; junction bases outside the gene matches: 13. Germline assignment: CDR1 MDHEN and CDR2 SYDVKM. The CDR3 is 16 amino acids.

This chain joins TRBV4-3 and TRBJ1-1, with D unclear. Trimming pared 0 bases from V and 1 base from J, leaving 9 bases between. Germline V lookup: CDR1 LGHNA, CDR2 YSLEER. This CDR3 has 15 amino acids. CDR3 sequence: CASSQDRHTNTEAFF. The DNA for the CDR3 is TGCGCCAGCAGCCAAGATAGACACACGAACACTGAAGCTTTCTTT.

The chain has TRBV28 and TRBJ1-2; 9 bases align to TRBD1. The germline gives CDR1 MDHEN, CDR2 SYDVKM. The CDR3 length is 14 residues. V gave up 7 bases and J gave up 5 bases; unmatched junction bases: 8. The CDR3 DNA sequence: TGTGCCAGCACCGGGGGACAGGGAAGGTATGGCTACACCTTC. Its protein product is CASTGGQGRYGYTF.

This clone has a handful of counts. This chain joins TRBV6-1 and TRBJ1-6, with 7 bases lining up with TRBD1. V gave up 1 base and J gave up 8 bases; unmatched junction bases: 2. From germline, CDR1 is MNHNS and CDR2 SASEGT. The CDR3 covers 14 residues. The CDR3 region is CASSEVTGDSPLHF. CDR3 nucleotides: TGTGCCAGCAGTGAAGTCACAGGGGATTCACCCCTCCACTTT.

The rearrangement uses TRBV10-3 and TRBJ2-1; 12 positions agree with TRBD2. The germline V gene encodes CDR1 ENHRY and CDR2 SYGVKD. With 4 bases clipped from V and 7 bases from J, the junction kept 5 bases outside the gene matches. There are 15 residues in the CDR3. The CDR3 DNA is TGTGCCATCAGTGCGACTAGCGGGAGTGGGAATGAGCAGTTCTTC. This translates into CAISATSGSGNEQFF.

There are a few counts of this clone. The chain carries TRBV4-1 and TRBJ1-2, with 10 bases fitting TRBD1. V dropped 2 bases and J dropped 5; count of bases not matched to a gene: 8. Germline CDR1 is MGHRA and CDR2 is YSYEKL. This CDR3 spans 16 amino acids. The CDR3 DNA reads TGCGCCAGCAGCCAATCGGGGCAGGGACAGGGGTATGGCTACACCTTC. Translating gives CASSQSGQGQGYGYTF.

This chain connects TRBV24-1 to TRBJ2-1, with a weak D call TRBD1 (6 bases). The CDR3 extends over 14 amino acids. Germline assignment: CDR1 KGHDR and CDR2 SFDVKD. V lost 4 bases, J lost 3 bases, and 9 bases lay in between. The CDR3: CATSDRTDYNEQFF. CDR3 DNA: TGTGCCACCAGTGACCGGACAGACTACAATGAGCAGTTCTTC.

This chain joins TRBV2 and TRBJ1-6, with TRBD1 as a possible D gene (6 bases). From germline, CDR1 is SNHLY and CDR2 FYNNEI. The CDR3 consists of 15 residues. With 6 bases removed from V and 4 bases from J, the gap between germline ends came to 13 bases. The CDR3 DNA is TGTGCCAGCAGCAAAGACAGGCCTTATAATTCACCCCTCCACTTT. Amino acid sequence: CASSKDRPYNSPLHF. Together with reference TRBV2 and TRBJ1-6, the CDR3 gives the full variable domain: EPEVTQTPSHQVTQMGQEVILRCVPISNHLYFYWYRQILGQKVEFLVSFYNNEISEKSEIFDDQFSVERPDGSNFTLKIRSTKLEDSAMYFCASSKDRPYNSPLHFGNGTRLTVT.

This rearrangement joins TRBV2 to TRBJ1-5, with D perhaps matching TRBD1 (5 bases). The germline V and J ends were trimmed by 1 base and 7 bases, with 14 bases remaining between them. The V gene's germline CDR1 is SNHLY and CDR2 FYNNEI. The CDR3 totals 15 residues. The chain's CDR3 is CASSEGIGAGQPQHF. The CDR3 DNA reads TGTGCCAGCAGTGAAGGGATAGGGGCAGGGCAGCCCCAGCATTTT.

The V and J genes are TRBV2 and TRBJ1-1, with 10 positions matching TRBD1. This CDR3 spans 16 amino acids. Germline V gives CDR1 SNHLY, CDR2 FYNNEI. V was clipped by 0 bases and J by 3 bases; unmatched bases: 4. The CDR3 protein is CASSEATGGAYTEAFF. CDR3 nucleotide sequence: TGTGCCAGCAGTGAAGCGACAGGGGGCGCGTACACTGAAGCTTTCTTT.